This T cell receptor (beta chain) originates from a study of blood T cell repertoires in COVID-19. Background on the study: PBMCs, B-cell-depleted T cells, or T cells were the source of the cDNA or gDNA that made up the material.

In terms of age and location, participants ranged from roughly 18 to 90 years and lived in about two dozen US areas. Trimming removed 0 bases at V and 7 bases at J, with 15 bases between. CDR1 MNHEY and CDR2 SVGAGI come from the germline V gene. The CDR3 has 15 residues. How the authors handled the data: Reference gene primers were amplified, and this amplification served to estimate nucleated cell counts. Assay used: immunoSEQ multiplex PCR; TCRdb lists only in-frame clones, some missing. That table is the source of V, J and clone size, and D and trimming were worked out from the DNA. The profile shows approximately 390,000 clones, approximately 87% of them singletons.

The clonotype originates from a woman aged 45-65 years who had recovered from COVID-19. Material: PBMCs or T cells enriched from blood (not recorded which). V gene TRBV6-5 combines with J gene TRBJ1-2; D not certain. Here the CDR3 DNA reads TGTGCCAGCAGTTACTCGACTGTAGGTCACGGTGGCTACACCTTC. Its translation: CASSYSTVGHGGYTF.